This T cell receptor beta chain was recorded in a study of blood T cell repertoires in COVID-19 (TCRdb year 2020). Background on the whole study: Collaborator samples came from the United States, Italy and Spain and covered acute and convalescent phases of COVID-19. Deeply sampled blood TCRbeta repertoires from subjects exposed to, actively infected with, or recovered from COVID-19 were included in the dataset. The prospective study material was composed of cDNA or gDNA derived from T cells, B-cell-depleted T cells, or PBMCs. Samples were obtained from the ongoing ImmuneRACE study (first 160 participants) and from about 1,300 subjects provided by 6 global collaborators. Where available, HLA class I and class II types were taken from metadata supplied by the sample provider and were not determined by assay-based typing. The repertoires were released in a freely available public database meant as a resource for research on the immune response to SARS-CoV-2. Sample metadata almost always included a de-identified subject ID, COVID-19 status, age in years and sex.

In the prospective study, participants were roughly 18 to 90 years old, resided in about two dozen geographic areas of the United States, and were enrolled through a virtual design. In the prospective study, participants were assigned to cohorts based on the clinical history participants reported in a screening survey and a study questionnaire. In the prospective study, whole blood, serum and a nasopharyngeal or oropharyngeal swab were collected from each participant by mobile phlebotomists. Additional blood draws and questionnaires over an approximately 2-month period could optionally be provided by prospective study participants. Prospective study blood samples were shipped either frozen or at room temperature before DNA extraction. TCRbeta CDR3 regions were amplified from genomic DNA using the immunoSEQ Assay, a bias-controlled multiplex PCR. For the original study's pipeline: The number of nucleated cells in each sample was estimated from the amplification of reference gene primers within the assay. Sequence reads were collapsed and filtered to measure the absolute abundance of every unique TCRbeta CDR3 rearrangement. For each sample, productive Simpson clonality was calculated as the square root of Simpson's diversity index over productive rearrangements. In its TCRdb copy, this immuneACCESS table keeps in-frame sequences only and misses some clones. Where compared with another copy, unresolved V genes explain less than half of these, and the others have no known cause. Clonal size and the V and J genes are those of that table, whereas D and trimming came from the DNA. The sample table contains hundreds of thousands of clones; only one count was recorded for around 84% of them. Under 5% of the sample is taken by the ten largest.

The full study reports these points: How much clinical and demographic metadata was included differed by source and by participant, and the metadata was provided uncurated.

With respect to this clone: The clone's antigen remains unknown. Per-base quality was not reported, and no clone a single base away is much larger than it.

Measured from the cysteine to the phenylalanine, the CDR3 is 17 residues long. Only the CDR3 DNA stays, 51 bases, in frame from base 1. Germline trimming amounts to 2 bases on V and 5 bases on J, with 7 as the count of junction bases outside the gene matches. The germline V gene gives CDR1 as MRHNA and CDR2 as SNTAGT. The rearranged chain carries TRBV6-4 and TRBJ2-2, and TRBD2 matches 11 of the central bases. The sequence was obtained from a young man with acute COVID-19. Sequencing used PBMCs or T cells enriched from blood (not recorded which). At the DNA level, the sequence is TGTGCCAGCAGTGACACTAGCGGGAGCCCCGGAACCGGGGAGCTGTTTTTT. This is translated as CASSDTSGSPGTGELFF.